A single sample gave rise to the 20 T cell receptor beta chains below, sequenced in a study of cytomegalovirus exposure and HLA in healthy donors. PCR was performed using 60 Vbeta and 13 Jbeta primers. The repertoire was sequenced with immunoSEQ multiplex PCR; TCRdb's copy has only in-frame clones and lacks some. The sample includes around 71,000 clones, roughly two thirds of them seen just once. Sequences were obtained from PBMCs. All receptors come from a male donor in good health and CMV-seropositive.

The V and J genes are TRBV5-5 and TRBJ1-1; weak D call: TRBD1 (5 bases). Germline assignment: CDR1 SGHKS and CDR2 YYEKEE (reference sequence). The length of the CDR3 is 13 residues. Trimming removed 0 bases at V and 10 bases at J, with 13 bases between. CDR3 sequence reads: CASSLAGGLGAFF. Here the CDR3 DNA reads TGTGCCAGCAGCTTGGCGGGGGGTCTAGGAGCTTTCTTT.

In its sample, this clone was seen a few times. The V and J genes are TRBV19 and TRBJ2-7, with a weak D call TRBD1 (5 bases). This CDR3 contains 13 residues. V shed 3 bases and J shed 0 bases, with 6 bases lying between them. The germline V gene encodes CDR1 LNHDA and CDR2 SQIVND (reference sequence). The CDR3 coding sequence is TGTGCCAGTAGTATCGACAGCTCCTACGAGCAGTACTTC. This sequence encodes CASSIDSSYEQYF.

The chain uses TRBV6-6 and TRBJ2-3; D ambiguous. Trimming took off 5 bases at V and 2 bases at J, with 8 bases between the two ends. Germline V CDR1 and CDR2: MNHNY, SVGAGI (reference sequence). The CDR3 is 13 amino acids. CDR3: CASSVQNTDTQYF. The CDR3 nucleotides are TGTGCCAGCAGTGTGCAGAACACAGATACGCAGTATTTT.

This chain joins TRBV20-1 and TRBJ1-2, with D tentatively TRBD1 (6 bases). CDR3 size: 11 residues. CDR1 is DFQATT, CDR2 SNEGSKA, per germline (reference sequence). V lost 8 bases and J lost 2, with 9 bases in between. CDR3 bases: TGCAGTTACAGGGAAAACTATGGCTACACCTTC. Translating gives CSYRENYGYTF.

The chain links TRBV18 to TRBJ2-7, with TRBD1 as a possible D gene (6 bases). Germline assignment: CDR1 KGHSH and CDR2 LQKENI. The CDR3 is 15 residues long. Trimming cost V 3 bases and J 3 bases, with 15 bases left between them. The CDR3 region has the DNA TGTGCCAGCTCACCCCTCGTCCAGGGGAACTACGAGCAGTACTTC. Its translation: CASSPLVQGNYEQYF.

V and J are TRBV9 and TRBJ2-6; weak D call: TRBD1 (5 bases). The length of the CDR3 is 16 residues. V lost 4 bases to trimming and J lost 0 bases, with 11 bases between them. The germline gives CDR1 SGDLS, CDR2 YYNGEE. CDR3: CASSSPTVSGANVLTF. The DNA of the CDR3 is TGTGCCAGCAGCTCCCCGACAGTCTCTGGGGCCAACGTCCTGACTTTC.

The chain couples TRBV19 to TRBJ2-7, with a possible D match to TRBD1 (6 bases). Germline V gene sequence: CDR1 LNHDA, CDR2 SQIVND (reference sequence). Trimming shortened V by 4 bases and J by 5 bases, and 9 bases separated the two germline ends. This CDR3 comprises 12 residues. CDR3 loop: CASSSRGHEQYF. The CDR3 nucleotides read TGTGCCAGTAGTAGCAGGGGCCACGAGCAGTACTTC. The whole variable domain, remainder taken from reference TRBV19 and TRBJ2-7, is DGGITQSPKYLFRKEGQNVTLSCEQNLNHDAMYWYRQDPGQGLRLIYYSQIVNDFQKGDIAEGYSVSREKKESFPLTVTSAQKNPTAFYLCASSSRGHEQYFGPGTRLTVT.

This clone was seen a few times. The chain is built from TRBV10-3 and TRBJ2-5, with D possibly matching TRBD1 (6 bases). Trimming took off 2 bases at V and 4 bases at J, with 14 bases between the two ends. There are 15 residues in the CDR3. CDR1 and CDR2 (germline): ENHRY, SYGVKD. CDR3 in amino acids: CAISEPPAGAETQYF. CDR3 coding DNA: TGTGCCATCAGTGAGCCGCCCGCAGGGGCAGAGACCCAGTACTTC.

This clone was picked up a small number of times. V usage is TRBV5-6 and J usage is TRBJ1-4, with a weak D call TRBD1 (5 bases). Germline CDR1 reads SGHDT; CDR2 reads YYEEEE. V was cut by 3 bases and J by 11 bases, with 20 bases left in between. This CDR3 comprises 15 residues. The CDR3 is CASSSPGGTGVKLFF. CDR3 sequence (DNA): TGTGCCAGCAGCTCGCCGGGGGGGACGGGCGTGAAACTGTTTTTT.

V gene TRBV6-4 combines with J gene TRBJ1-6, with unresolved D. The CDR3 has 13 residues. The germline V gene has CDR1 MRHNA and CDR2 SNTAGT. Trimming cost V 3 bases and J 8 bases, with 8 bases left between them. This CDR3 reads CASSEVEDSPLHF. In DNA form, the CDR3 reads TGTGCCAGCAGTGAGGTAGAGGATTCACCCCTCCACTTT.

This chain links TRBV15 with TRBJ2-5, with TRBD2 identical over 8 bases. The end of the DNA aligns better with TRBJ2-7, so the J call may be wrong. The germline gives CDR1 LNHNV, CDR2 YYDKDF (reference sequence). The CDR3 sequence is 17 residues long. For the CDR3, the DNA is TGTGCCACCAGCAGGGGAAACCTAGCGGGTACAGCCTACGAGCAGTACTTC. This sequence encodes CATSRGNLAGTAYEQYF.

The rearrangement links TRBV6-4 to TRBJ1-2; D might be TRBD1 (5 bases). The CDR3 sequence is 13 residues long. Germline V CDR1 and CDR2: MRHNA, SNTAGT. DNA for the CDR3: TGTGCACCAAGCGGGACCCCGCGGATGGGCTACACCTTC. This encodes CAPSGTPRMGYTF.

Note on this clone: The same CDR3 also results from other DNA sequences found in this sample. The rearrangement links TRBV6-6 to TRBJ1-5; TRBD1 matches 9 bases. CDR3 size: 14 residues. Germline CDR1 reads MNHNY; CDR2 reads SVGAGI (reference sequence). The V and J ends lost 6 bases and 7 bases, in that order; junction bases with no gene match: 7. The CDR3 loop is CASSRDRDNQPQHF. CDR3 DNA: TGTGCCAGCAGCCGGGACAGGGACAACCAGCCCCAGCATTTT.

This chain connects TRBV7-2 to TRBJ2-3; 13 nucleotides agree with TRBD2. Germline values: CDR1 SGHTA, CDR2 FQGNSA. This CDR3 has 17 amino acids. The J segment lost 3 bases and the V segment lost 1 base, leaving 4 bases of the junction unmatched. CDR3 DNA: TGTGCCAGCAGCTTAGAGACTAGCGGGGGGCGTACAGATACGCAGTATTTT. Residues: CASSLETSGGRTDTQYF.

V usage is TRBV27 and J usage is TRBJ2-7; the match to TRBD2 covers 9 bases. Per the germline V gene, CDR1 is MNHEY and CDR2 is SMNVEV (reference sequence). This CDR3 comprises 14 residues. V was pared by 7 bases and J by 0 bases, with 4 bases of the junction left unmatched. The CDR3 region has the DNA TGTGCCAGCAAAAGCGGGAGGAGCTCCTACGAGCAGTACTTC. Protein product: CASKSGRSSYEQYF.

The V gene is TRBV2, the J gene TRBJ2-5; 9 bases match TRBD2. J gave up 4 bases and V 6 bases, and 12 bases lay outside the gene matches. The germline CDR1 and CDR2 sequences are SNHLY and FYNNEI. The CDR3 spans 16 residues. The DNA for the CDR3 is TGTGCCAGCAGCGCAATTATAGCGGGGGCTGGAGAGACCCAGTACTTC. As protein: CASSAIIAGAGETQYF.

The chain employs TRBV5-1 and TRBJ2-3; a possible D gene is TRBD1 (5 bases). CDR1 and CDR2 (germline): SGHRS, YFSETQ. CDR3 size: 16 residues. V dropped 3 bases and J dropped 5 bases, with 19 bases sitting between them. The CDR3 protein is CASSYVTALLIDTQYF. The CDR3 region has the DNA TGCGCCAGCAGCTATGTGACAGCCCTCTTGATAGATACGCAGTATTTT.

The CDR3 loop is CASTFSGVSNQPQHF. CDR3 DNA: TGTGCCAGTACCTTCTCAGGGGTGAGCAATCAGCCCCAGCATTTT. The chain recombines TRBV19 with TRBJ1-5; tentative D call: TRBD1 (6 bases). V lost 7 bases to trimming and J lost 1 base, with 14 bases between them. Germline V CDR1 and CDR2: LNHDA, SQIVND (reference sequence). The CDR3 has 15 amino acids.

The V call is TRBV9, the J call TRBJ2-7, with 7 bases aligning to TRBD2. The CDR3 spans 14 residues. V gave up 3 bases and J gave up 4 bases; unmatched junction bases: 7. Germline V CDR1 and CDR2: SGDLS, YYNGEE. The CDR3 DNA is TGTGCCAGCAGCGCCGGCTTGGGGGGGTACGAGCAGTACTTC. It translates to CASSAGLGGYEQYF.

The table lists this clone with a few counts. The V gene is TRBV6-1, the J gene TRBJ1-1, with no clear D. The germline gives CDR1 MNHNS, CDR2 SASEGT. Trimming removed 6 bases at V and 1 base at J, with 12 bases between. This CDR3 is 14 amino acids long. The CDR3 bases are TGTGCCAGCAGCGCCGAGGCCTCGAACACTGAAGCTTTCTTT. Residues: CASSAEASNTEAFF.